A selection of T cell receptor beta chains follows, all from one sample in a study of spatial heterogeneity in lung cancer. TCRdb re-derived calls from the 5' RACE reads in MiXCR, one entry per CDR3 protein. Seen here are about 4,200 distinct CDR3 sequences, about 9% observed once, and the top ten hold approximately 9%. Sample: lung tumor tissue, taken at surgery. The receptors shown here come from a male donor with early-stage non-small cell lung cancer. Both conserved end residues are part of each CDR3. A D gene is named only where the DNA matches it firmly. Size is omitted from some rows. Given values are once, few, many or a class for expanded clones.

CDR3: CASSPRTGGTDTQYF
DNA: TGTGCCAGCAGCCCACGGACAGGGGGAACAGATACGCAGTATTTT
D: TRBD1
J: TRBJ2-3
V: TRBV9
size: medium-sized

CDR3: CASSLVGTGEVATNEKLFF
DNA: TGCGCCAGCAGCTTGGTTGGAACAGGGGAAGTGGCAACTAATGAAAAACTGTTTTTT
D: TRBD1
J: TRBJ1-4
V: TRBV5-1
size: medium-sized

CDR3: CASSLGQTSYYEQYF
DNA: TGTGCCAGCAGCTTAGGACAGACTTCTTACTACGAGCAGTACTTC
D: NA
J: TRBJ2-7
V: TRBV13
size: many

CDR3: CAAWTVNSPLHF
DNA: TGTGCTGCCTGGACAGTCAATTCACCCCTCCACTTT
D: NA
J: TRBJ1-6
V: TRBV28
size: medium-sized

CDR3: CSARDPRGPGEKLFF
DNA: TGCAGTGCTAGAGATCCGAGGGGGCCAGGTGAAAAACTGTTTTTT
D: TRBD1
J: TRBJ1-4
V: TRBV20-1
size: few

CDR3: CASSVGRERRNEQFF
DNA: TGTGCCAGCAGCGTAGGCCGGGAGAGGAGGAATGAGCAGTTCTTC
D: NA
J: TRBJ2-1
V: TRBV9
size: medium-sized

CDR3: CASSLRLAVQETQYF
DNA: TGTGCCAGCAGCCTACGACTAGCGGTGCAAGAGACCCAGTACTTC
D: TRBD2
J: TRBJ2-5
V: TRBV7-9
size: few

CDR3: CSALYRVTDTQYF
DNA: TGCAGTGCTTTGTACCGAGTCACAGATACGCAGTATTTT
D: NA
J: TRBJ2-3
V: TRBV20-1
size: medium-sized

CDR3: CASSPLGRRVNEQFF
DNA: TGTGCCAGCAGCCCTCTGGGACGGAGGGTCAATGAGCAGTTCTTC
D: NA
J: TRBJ2-1
V: TRBV7-9
size: medium-sized

CDR3: CAIRTGTGDGNTEAFF
DNA: TGTGCCATCAGAACCGGGACAGGGGACGGGAACACTGAAGCTTTCTTT
D: TRBD1
J: TRBJ1-1
V: TRBV10-3
size: medium-sized

CDR3: CASSHNRDPALDYEQYF
DNA: TGTGCCAGCAGTCATAACAGGGACCCTGCACTCGACTACGAGCAGTACTTC
D: NA
J: TRBJ2-7
V: TRBV7-3
size: NA

CDR3: CSVTGGGLYNEQFF
DNA: TGCAGCGTCACGGGAGGGGGCCTCTACAATGAGCAGTTCTTC
D: NA
J: TRBJ2-1
V: TRBV29-1
size: medium-sized